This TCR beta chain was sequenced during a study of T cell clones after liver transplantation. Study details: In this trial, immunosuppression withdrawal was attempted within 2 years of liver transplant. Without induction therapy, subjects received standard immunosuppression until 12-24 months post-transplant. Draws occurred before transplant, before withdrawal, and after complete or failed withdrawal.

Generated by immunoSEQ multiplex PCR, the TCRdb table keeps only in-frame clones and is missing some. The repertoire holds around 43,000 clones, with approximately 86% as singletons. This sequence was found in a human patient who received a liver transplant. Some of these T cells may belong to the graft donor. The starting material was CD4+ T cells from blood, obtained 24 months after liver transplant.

CDR3 region: CASSPISGGEDTQYF. DNA of the CDR3: TGTGCCAGCTCACCTATTAGCGGGGGTGAGGATACGCAGTATTTT. This chain joins TRBV18 and TRBJ2-3; 9 positions match TRBD2. CDR1 and CDR2 (germline): KGHSH, LQKENI. V trimming: 3 bases; J trimming: 6 bases; junction bases outside the gene matches: 7. CDR3 size: 15 residues.